The sequence of this T cell receptor beta chain was determined in a study of CD8+CD57+ T cells in acquired aplastic anemia. About the research overall: When averaged, DNA from sorted CD4+ and CD8+ cells came to approximately 3 ug. Mean read depth for CD4+ cells from healthy donors was approximately 10 million.

Template material for TCR beta VDJ and CDR3 profiling consisted of genomic DNA. TCRdb reprocessed the reads with MiXCR, giving one entry per CDR3 protein. The data show more than 100,000 distinct CDR3 sequences, over 45% seen once. Points on this clonotype: The antigen remains undetermined.

Germline values: CDR1 LNHNV, CDR2 YYDKDF (reference sequence). The V gene end was trimmed by 3 bases and the J gene end by 2 bases; junction bases not matched to a gene: 5. The CDR3 has 15 residues. General study findings and limits: Found in both controls and patients were fewer than 35 CD8+ CDR3 sequences.

Sequencing was carried out using sorted CD4+, CD8+, or CD8+CD57+ T cells (not recorded which) from PBMCs. The sequence was collected from a human donor in good health, serving as a control. The rearrangement uses TRBV15 and TRBJ2-7; TRBD1 aligns across 9 bases. CDR3: CATSRRGQGTYEQYF. DNA of the CDR3: TGTGCCACCAGCAGGCGGGGACAGGGAACCTACGAGCAGTACTTC.